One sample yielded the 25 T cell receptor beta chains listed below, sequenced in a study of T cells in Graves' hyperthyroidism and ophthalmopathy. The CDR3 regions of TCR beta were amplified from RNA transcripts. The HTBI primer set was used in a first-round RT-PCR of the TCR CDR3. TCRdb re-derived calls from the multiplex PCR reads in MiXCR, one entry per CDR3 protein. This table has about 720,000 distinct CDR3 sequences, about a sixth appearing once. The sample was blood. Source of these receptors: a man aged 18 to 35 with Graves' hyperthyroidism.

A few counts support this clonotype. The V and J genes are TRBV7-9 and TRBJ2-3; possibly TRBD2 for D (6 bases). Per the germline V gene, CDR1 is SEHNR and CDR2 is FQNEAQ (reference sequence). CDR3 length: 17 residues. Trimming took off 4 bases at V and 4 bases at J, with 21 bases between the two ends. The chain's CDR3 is CASSSIREVWSADTQYF. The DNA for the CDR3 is TGTGCCAGCAGCTCTATTAGGGAGGTTTGGTCAGCAGATACGCAGTATTTT.

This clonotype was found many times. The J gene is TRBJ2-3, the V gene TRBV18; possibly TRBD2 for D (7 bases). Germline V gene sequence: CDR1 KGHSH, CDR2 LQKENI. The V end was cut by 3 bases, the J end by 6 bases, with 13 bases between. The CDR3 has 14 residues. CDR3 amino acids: CASSPVGGPDTQYF. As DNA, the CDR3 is TGTGCCAGCTCACCCGTCGGGGGGCCCGATACGCAGTATTTT.

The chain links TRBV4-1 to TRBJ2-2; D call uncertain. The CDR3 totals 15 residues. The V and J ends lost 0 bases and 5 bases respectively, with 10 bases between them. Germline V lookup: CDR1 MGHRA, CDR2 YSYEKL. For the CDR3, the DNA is TGCGCCAGCAGCCAAGAAGGATGGGATACCGGGGAGCTGTTTTTT. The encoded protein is CASSQEGWDTGELFF.

This CDR3 reads CASSSNEGAGELFF. Here the CDR3 DNA reads TGTGCCAGCAGTTCAAACGAGGGTGCCGGGGAGCTGTTTTTT. The chain links TRBV6-9 to TRBJ2-2, with D perhaps matching TRBD2 (5 bases). Germline CDR1 MNHGY, CDR2 SVAAGI. This CDR3 contains 14 residues. The V end was cut by 4 bases, the J end by 6 bases, with 12 bases between.

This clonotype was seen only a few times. This CDR3 reads CASSSGTSEQQYF. The DNA for the CDR3 is TGTGCCAGCAGCTCCGGGACTAGCGAACAGCAGTACTTC. The chain is built from TRBV5-6 and TRBJ2-7, with 10 bases lining up with TRBD2. J was trimmed by 8 bases and V by 3 bases; bases with no gene match: 5. Germline V CDR1 and CDR2: SGHDT, YYEEEE. This CDR3 has 13 amino acids.

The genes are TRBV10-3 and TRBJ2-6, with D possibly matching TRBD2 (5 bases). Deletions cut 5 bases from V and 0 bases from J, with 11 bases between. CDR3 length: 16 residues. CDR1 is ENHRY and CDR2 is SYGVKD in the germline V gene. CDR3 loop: CAISPGELSGANVLTF. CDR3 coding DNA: TGTGCCATCAGTCCCGGGGAGCTCTCTGGGGCCAACGTCCTGACTTTC.

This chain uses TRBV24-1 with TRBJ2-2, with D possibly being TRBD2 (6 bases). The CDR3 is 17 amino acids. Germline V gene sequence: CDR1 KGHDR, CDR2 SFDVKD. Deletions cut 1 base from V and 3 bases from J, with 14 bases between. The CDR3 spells CATSDLSRAGHTGELFF. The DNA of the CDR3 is TGTGCCACCAGTGATTTATCACGGGCGGGGCACACCGGGGAGCTGTTTTTT.

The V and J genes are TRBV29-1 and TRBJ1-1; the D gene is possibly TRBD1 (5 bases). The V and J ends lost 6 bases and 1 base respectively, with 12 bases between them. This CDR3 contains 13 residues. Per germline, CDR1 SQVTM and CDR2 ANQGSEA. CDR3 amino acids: CSVSGGTNTEAFF. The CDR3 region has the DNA TGCAGCGTAAGCGGGGGGACGAACACTGAAGCTTTCTTT.

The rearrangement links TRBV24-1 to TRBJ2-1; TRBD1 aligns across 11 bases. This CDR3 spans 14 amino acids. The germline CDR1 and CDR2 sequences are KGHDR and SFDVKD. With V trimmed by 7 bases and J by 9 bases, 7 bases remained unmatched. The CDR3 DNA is TGTGCCACCAGCCGGGACAGGGGGAGAGGTGAGCAGTTCTTC. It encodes CATSRDRGRGEQFF.

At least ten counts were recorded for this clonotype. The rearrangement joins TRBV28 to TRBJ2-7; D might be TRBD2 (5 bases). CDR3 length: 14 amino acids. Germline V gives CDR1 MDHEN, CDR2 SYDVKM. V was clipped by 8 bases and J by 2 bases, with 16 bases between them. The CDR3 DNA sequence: TGTGCCAGCCGTACGGGGTACTCGGCCTACGAGCAGTACTTC. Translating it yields CASRTGYSAYEQYF.

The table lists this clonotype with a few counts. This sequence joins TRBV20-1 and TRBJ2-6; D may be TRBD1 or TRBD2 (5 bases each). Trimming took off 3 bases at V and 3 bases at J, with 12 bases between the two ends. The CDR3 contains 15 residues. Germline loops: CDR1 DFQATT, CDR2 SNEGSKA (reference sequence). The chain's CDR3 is CSARSGAGGANVLTF. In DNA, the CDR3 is TGCAGTGCTAGGTCTGGGGCGGGTGGGGCCAACGTCCTGACTTTC.

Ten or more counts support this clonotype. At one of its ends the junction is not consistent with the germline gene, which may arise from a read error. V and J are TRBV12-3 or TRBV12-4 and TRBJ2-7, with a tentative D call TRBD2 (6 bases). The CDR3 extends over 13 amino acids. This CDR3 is CASSSGQGDGRDF. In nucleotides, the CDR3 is TGTGCCAGCAGTTCGGGTCAGGGTGACGGGAGAGACTTC.

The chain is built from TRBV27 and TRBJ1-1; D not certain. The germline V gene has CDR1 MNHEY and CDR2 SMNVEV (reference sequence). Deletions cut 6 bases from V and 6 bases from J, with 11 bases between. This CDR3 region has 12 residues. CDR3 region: CASSHPRSEAFF. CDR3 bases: TGTGCCAGCAGCCACCCCAGGTCTGAAGCTTTCTTT.

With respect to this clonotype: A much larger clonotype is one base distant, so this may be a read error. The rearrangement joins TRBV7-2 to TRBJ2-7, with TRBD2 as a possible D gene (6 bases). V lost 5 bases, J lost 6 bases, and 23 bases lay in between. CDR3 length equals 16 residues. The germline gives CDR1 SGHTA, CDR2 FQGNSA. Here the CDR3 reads CASSRELRELPCEQYF. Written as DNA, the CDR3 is TGTGCCAGCAGCCGGGAGCTCAGGGAACTTCCCTGCGAGCAGTACTTC.

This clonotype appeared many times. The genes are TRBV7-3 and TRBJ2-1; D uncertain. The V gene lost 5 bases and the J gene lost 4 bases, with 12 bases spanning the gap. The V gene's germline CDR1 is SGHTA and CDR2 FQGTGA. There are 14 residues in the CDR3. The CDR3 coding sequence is TGTGCCAGCAGCCCTGGGGTAGTGTACAATGAGCAGTTCTTC. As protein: CASSPGVVYNEQFF. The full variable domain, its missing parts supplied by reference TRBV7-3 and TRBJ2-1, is GAGVSQTPSNKVTEKGKYVELRCDPISGHTALYWYRQSLGQGPEFLIYFQGTGAADDSGLPNDRFFAVRPEGSVSTLKIQRTERGDSAVYLCASSPGVVYNEQFFGPGTRLTVL.

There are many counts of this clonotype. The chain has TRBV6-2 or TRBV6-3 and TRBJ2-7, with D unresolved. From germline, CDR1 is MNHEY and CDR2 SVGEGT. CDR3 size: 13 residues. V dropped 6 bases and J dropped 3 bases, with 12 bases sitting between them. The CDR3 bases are TGTGCCAGCAGCCGAAGATTTAGCTACGAGCAGTACTTC. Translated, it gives CASSRRFSYEQYF.

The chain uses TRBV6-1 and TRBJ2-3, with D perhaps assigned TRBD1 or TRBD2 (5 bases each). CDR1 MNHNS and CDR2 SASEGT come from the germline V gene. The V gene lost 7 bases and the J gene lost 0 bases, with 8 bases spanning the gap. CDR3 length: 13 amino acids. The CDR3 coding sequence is TGTGCCAGCACGGGACGGAGCACAGATACGCAGTATTTT. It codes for CASTGRSTDTQYF.

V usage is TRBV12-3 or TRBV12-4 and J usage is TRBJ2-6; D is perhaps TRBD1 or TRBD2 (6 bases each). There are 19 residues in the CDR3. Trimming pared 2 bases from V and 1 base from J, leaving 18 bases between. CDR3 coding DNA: TGTGCCAGCAGTTTATGGAGGGCAGGGGCTCCGTCTGGGGCCAACGTCCTGACTTTC. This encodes CASSLWRAGAPSGANVLTF.

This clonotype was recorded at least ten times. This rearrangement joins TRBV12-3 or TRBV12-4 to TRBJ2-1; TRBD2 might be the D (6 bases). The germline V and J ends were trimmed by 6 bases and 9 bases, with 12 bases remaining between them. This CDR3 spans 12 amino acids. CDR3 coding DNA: TGTGCCAGCAGCCGTGGGGGAGGTGAGCAGTTCTTC. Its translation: CASSRGGGEQFF.

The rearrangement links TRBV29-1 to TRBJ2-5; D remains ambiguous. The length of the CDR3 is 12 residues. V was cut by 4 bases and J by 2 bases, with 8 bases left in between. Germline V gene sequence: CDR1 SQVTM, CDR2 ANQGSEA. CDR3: CSVVSEQETQYF. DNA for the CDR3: TGCAGCGTTGTAAGCGAACAAGAGACCCAGTACTTC.

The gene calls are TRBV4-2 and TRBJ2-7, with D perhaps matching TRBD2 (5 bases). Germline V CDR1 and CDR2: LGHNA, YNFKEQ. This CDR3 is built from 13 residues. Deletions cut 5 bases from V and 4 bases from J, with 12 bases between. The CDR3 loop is CASSTRTVYEQYF. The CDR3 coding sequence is TGTGCCAGCAGCACCCGGACTGTTTACGAGCAGTACTTC.

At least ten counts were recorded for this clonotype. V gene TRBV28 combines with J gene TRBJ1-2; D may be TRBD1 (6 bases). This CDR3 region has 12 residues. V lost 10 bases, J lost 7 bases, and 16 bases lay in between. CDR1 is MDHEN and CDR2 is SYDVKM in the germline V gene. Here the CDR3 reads CATFGGRGGYTF. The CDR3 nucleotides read TGTGCCACCTTCGGGGGCCGGGGTGGCTACACCTTC.

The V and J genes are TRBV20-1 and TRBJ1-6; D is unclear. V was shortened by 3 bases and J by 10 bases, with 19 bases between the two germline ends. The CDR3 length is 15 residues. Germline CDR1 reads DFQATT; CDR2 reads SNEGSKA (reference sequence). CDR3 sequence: CSARQDGGHGSPLHF. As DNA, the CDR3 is TGCAGTGCTAGGCAGGATGGCGGCCACGGATCACCCCTCCACTTT.

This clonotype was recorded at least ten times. CDR3 residues: CSVYSGMHYNEQFF. The CDR3 nucleotides are TGCAGCGTTTATAGCGGGATGCACTACAATGAGCAGTTCTTC. This sequence joins TRBV29-1 and TRBJ2-1, with TRBD2 identical over 8 bases. Germline CDR1 SQVTM, CDR2 ANQGSEA. The CDR3 extends over 14 amino acids. With V trimmed by 5 bases and J by 3 bases, 6 bases remained unmatched.

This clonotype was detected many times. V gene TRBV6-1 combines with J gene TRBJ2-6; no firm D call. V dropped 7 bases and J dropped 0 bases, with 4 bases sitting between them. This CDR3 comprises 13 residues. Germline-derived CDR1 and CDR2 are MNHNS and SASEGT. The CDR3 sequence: CASTVSGANVLTF. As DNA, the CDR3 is TGTGCCAGCACTGTCTCTGGGGCCAACGTCCTGACTTTC.